These 29 T cell receptor beta chains were all obtained from the same sample, sequenced in a study of T cells in Graves' hyperthyroidism and ophthalmopathy. The source material, RNA transcripts, was used to amplify TCR beta CDR3 regions. A first-round RT-PCR of the TCR CDR3 used the HTBI primer set. Via MiXCR, TCRdb re-called the multiplex PCR reads, giving one row per CDR3 protein. The repertoire holds approximately 600,000 distinct CDR3 sequences, with roughly 13% as singletons. The sequenced sample was blood. These receptors were obtained from a woman younger than 45 with Graves' hyperthyroidism that later progressed to Graves' ophthalmopathy.

This clonotype has ten or more counts. The V gene is TRBV5-1, the J gene TRBJ2-1; no reliable D call. Per germline, CDR1 SGHRS and CDR2 YFSETQ. Trimming left V 2 bases short and J 8 bases short, with 11 bases between. The length of the CDR3 is 13 residues. The CDR3 DNA follows: TGCGCCAGCAGCTTTCCGGAGAACGATGAGCAGTTCTTC. This gives the protein CASSFPENDEQFF.

There are many counts of this clonotype. The gene calls are TRBV3-1 and TRBJ1-2, with a weak D call TRBD1 (5 bases). Germline values: CDR1 LGHDT, CDR2 YNNKEL (reference sequence). Between the trimmed V and J ends, which lost 1 base and 2 bases, there was a span of 11 bases. The CDR3 consists of 15 residues. The CDR3 region is CASSQGTGGNYGYTF. The CDR3 DNA reads TGTGCCAGCAGCCAAGGCACAGGAGGCAACTATGGCTACACCTTC.

This clonotype was observed many times. The chain joins TRBV9 to TRBJ1-1; 8 bases map to TRBD1. Trimming took 2 bases from V and 4 from J; bases not matched to a gene: 7. Germline-derived CDR1 and CDR2 are SGDLS and YYNGEE. CDR3 size: 15 residues. The CDR3 bases are TGTGCCAGCAGCGTTACGGACAGGGAGGGCACTGAAGCTTTCTTT. Translated, it gives CASSVTDREGTEAFF.

This clonotype was observed a few times. The genes are TRBV6-6 and TRBJ1-5; TRBD1 matches 10 bases. CDR1 is MNHNY, CDR2 SVGAGI, per germline (reference sequence). CDR3 length: 16 amino acids. Germline trimming cut 1 base from V and 4 bases from J; bases unmatched to any gene: 4. The CDR3 nucleotides read TGTGCCAGCAGTTACTACGGGACAGGGGAAAATCAGCCCCAGCATTTT. This encodes CASSYYGTGENQPQHF.

This clonotype was seen repeatedly, ten times or more. The chain combines TRBV6-1 with TRBJ1-1, with 10 bases that match TRBD1. The junction had 8 bases not matched to a gene; V was cut back by 5 bases and J by 5 bases. Germline V lookup: CDR1 MNHNS, CDR2 SASEGT. The CDR3 loop spans 15 amino acids. DNA for the CDR3: TGTGCCAGCAGTTCAACCCGGGACAGGGGAACTGAAGCTTTCTTT. It is translated as CASSSTRDRGTEAFF.

There are many counts of this clonotype. This sequence joins TRBV6-1 and TRBJ2-2, with D maybe TRBD2 (6 bases). Germline V gene lookup returns CDR1 MNHNS and CDR2 SASEGT. Trimming removed 7 bases from V and 5 bases from J, with 8 bases in between. The CDR3 has 12 residues. CDR3 nucleotides: TGTGCCAGCAAGGAGGGGACCGGGGAGCTGTTTTTT. Translating it yields CASKEGTGELFF.

The J gene is TRBJ2-7, the V gene TRBV7-6; TRBD2 matches 7 bases. V lost 4 bases and J lost 5; bases outside the gene matches: 8. The CDR3 is 14 amino acids. Germline-derived CDR1 and CDR2 are SGHVS and FNYEAQ. In nucleotides, the CDR3 is TGTGCCAGCAGCTCCGAGGGGACTACGGACGAGCAGTACTTC. It translates to CASSSEGTTDEQYF.

In regard to this clonotype: The CDR3 carries no conserved terminal phenylalanine or tryptophan, so it likely arises from a read error. The chain combines TRBV29-1 with TRBJ2-5; D unresolved. The CDR3 consists of 11 residues. Germline V lookup: CDR1 SQVTM, CDR2 ANQGSEA. The V end lost 4 bases, the J end lost 5 bases, and 8 bases lay between the germline ends. Here the CDR3 DNA reads TGCAGCGTTGGCGCGGTGGAGACCCAGTACTAC. It translates to CSVGAVETQYY.

The gene calls are TRBV5-4 and TRBJ2-7; D is perhaps TRBD1 (5 bases). The germline V gene has CDR1 SGHNT and CDR2 YYREEE (reference sequence). This CDR3 is built from 15 residues. V lost 4 bases, J lost 3 bases, and 17 bases lay in between. For the CDR3, the DNA is TGTGCCAGCAGCCAACGCAAGGACACCCACTACGAGCAGTACTTC. Protein sequence: CASSQRKDTHYEQYF.

This clonotype was picked up many times. V gene TRBV30 combines with J gene TRBJ1-6, with 9 positions matching TRBD1. This CDR3 has 15 amino acids. Per the germline V gene, CDR1 is GTSNPN and CDR2 is SVGIG (reference sequence). The ends lost 2 bases at V and 7 bases at J; junction bases unmatched: 6. The CDR3 loop reads CAWSSDRGGNSPLHF. In DNA, the CDR3 is TGTGCCTGGAGTTCGGACAGGGGTGGGAATTCACCCCTCCACTTT.

This clonotype has ten or more counts. The gene calls are TRBV7-3 and TRBJ2-3, with D unclear. The CDR3 contains 15 residues. V lost 5 bases and J 0 bases, leaving 12 bases between the germline ends. The V gene's germline CDR1 is SGHTA and CDR2 FQGTGA. The CDR3 sequence: CASSPWASSTDTQYF. For the CDR3, the DNA is TGTGCCAGCAGCCCCTGGGCCAGTAGCACAGATACGCAGTATTTT.

This clonotype was observed at least ten times. The gene calls are TRBV28 and TRBJ2-3; D is unresolved. Germline-derived CDR1 and CDR2 are MDHEN and SYDVKM. The V and J ends lost 5 bases and 1 base respectively, with 16 bases between them. This CDR3 is 16 amino acids long. The CDR3 coding sequence is TGTGCCAGCAGTCCCGAGACGTACCAGGGCACAGATACGCAGTATTTT. It specifies CASSPETYQGTDTQYF.

Ten or more counts support this clonotype. This chain connects TRBV2 to TRBJ1-6; maybe TRBD1 (5 bases). Per the germline V gene, CDR1 is SNHLY and CDR2 is FYNNEI. This CDR3 region has 17 residues. Trimming took off 3 bases at V and 7 bases at J, with 19 bases between the two ends. CDR3 region: CASSEILPGTGNSPLHF. The CDR3, as DNA: TGTGCCAGCAGTGAGATCCTCCCTGGGACTGGCAATTCACCCCTCCACTTT.

CDR3 sequence reads: CASFRDPDADTQYF. In DNA form, the CDR3 reads TGCGCCAGCTTCCGGGACCCCGATGCAGATACGCAGTATTTT. The V call is TRBV5-1, the J call TRBJ2-3; D may be TRBD1 or TRBD2 (5 bases each). This CDR3 is built from 14 residues. V was pared by 7 bases and J by 4 bases, with 16 bases between. The germline V gene has CDR1 SGHRS and CDR2 YFSETQ.

This chain joins TRBV20-1 and TRBJ1-1; possible D gene TRBD1, 6 bases. This CDR3 has 12 amino acids. The V gene's germline CDR1 is DFQATT and CDR2 SNEGSKA (reference sequence). The V end was cut by 0 bases, the J end by 9 bases, with 11 bases between. CDR3 bases: TGCAGTGCTAGAGATCGACAGGTTAAAGCTTTCTTT. It codes for CSARDRQVKAFF.

This clonotype was seen repeatedly, ten times or more. The J gene is TRBJ1-3, the V gene TRBV28; D remains ambiguous. The V and J ends lost 1 base and 1 base respectively, with 5 bases between them. The CDR3 sequence is 14 residues long. CDR1 is MDHEN and CDR2 is SYDVKM in the germline V gene. The CDR3 region has the DNA TGTGCCAGCAGTTTATCGGAGTCTGGAAACACCATATATTTT. This gives the protein CASSLSESGNTIYF.

The chain carries TRBV6-1 and TRBJ2-1, with 7 positions matching TRBD1. J gave up 5 bases and V 2 bases, and 3 bases lay outside the gene matches. CDR3 length: 14 residues. Germline V CDR1 and CDR2: MNHNS, SASEGT. The chain's CDR3 is CASSERGQDNEQFF. The DNA for the CDR3 is TGTGCCAGCAGTGAAAGGGGGCAGGACAATGAGCAGTTCTTC.

V and J are TRBV9 and TRBJ2-2, with TRBD1 identical over 11 bases. CDR3 length equals 16 residues. V was pared by 6 bases and J by 4 bases, with 8 bases of the junction left unmatched. CDR1 and CDR2 (germline): SGDLS, YYNGEE. CDR3 sequence: CASTRPGTGGTGELFF. CDR3 nucleotide sequence: TGTGCCAGCACCAGACCCGGGACAGGGGGCACCGGGGAGCTGTTTTTT.

This sequence joins TRBV7-9 and TRBJ1-1, with a tentative D call TRBD1 (5 bases). V lost 5 bases and J 4 bases, leaving 14 bases between the germline ends. This CDR3 is 14 amino acids long. The germline CDR1 and CDR2 sequences are SEHNR and FQNEAQ (reference sequence). CDR3 sequence: CASSPVVGGTEAFF. The CDR3 nucleotides are TGTGCCAGCAGCCCGGTTGTGGGGGGCACTGAAGCTTTCTTT.

The chain uses TRBV18 and TRBJ1-1, with TRBD1 identical over 11 bases. The CDR3 covers 18 residues. V trimming: 5 bases; J trimming: 4 bases; junction bases outside the gene matches: 15. The germline CDR1 and CDR2 sequences are KGHSH and LQKENI. The CDR3 is CASSSKIGQGASSTEAFF. CDR3 DNA sequence: TGTGCCAGCTCATCCAAAATCGGACAGGGGGCGAGTAGCACTGAAGCTTTCTTT.

This clonotype was recorded at least ten times. The chain carries TRBV27 and TRBJ2-7, with D hard to call. The CDR3 totals 13 residues. In germline, CDR1 is MNHEY, CDR2 SMNVEV (reference sequence). V lost 10 bases to trimming and J lost 2 bases, with 15 bases between them. DNA for the CDR3: TGTGCCACCGCGGCTCCTTATACCTACGAGCAGTACTTC. Encoded protein: CATAAPYTYEQYF.

At least ten counts were recorded for this clonotype. The V call is TRBV10-3, the J call TRBJ2-7, with 12 positions matching TRBD2. Trimming cost V 10 bases and J 5 bases; bases outside gene matches: 12. The CDR3 has 15 residues. Germline V gene data show CDR1 as ENHRY and CDR2 as SYGVKD. The CDR3 protein is CATSPGLAGFNEQYF. In DNA form, the CDR3 reads TGTGCCACAAGCCCTGGACTAGCGGGGTTCAACGAGCAGTACTTC.

This clonotype has at least ten counts. The chain carries TRBV7-9 and TRBJ2-1, with TRBD1 matching 9 bases. Germline CDR1 SEHNR, CDR2 FQNEAQ (reference sequence). There are 14 residues in the CDR3. V was pared by 4 bases and J by 7 bases, with 5 bases of the junction left unmatched. The CDR3, as DNA: TGTGCCAGCAGCTCTAGGACAGGGGATAATGAGCAGTTCTTC. Its protein product is CASSSRTGDNEQFF.

The J gene is TRBJ2-3, the V gene TRBV29-1; unclear D gene. V was shortened by 6 bases and J by 10 bases, with 20 bases between the two germline ends. The CDR3 extends over 13 amino acids. Germline loops: CDR1 SQVTM, CDR2 ANQGSEA. Written as DNA, the CDR3 is TGCAGCGTCCGTCAGGTCCTGGGCGATGCGCAGTATTTT. Protein: CSVRQVLGDAQYF.

This clonotype was picked up many times. The chain uses TRBV19 and TRBJ2-2, with a possible D match to TRBD1 (6 bases). Trimming took off 9 bases at V and 5 bases at J, with 16 bases between the two ends. The CDR3 is 14 amino acids. The V gene's germline CDR1 is LNHDA and CDR2 SQIVND (reference sequence). The DNA of the CDR3 is TGTGCCAGCGAGGGGCAGGGGCGAACCGGGGAGCTGTTTTTT. The encoded protein is CASEGQGRTGELFF.

The genes are TRBV24-1 and TRBJ1-5, with unresolved D. The V end lost 9 bases, the J end lost 0 bases, and 8 bases lay between the germline ends. The CDR3 spans 13 residues. The germline V gene has CDR1 KGHDR and CDR2 SFDVKD. The DNA of the CDR3 is TGTGCCACCTGTCCCGGTAGCAATCAGCCCCAGCATTTT. Its protein is CATCPGSNQPQHF.

The chain links TRBV7-9 to TRBJ1-3; TRBD1 is a possible D gene (5 bases). CDR3 size: 15 residues. The germline CDR1 and CDR2 sequences are SEHNR and FQNEAQ (reference sequence). Deletions cut 4 bases from V and 0 bases from J, with 10 bases between. This chain's CDR3 is CASSSDTISGNTIYF. The CDR3 coding sequence is TGTGCCAGCAGCTCGGACACCATCTCTGGAAACACCATATATTTT.

This clonotype was seen at least ten times. The genes are TRBV28 and TRBJ1-3; a possible D gene is TRBD1 (6 bases). Germline assignment: CDR1 MDHEN and CDR2 SYDVKM. The CDR3 length is 14 residues. V was shortened by 5 bases and J by 6 bases, with 14 bases between the two germline ends. In nucleotides, the CDR3 is TGTGCCAGCAGTCCCCCTGGGGGCGCAAACACCATATATTTT. This gives the protein CASSPPGGANTIYF.

In its sample, this clonotype was seen a few times. CDR3 residues: CASSLNTHQPQHF. Written as DNA, the CDR3 is TGTGCCAGCAGTCTGAACACTCATCAGCCCCAGCATTTT. This chain joins TRBV6-2 or TRBV6-3 and TRBJ1-5; D call uncertain. This CDR3 contains 13 residues. The germline V and J ends were trimmed by 5 bases and 5 bases, with 10 bases remaining between them. The V gene's germline CDR1 is MNHEY and CDR2 SVGEGT.